This passage covers 8 T cell receptor beta chains from one sample sequenced in a study of identical twins. TCRdb reprocessed the 5' RACE reads with MiXCR, giving one entry per CDR3 protein. This table holds fewer than 800,000 distinct CDR3 sequences, less than 9% found once. This sample also belongs to another study, concerning yellow fever vaccine responses in identical twins.

Sequenced sample: PBMCs. Source of these receptors: a woman under 30 in good health.

This clonotype was seen repeatedly, ten times or more. The chain joins TRBV5-5 to TRBJ2-3; the D gene could be TRBD1 or TRBD2 (5 bases each). The germline CDR1 and CDR2 sequences are SGHKS and YYEKEE (reference sequence). CDR3 length: 16 residues. V was cut by 0 bases and J by 1 base, with 12 bases left in between. The CDR3, as DNA: TGTGCCAGCAGCTTGGTACTAGGGGAAGGCACAGATACGCAGTATTTT. It is translated as CASSLVLGEGTDTQYF.

V and J are TRBV7-2 and TRBJ2-2; D perhaps matches TRBD1 (6 bases). The CDR3 loop spans 17 amino acids. Trimming cost V 1 base and J 0 bases, with 12 bases left between them. CDR1 SGHTA and CDR2 FQGNSA come from the germline V gene. The CDR3 DNA is TGTGCCAGCAGCTTAGGGCCCGGACAGCCGAACACCGGGGAGCTGTTTTTT. Residues: CASSLGPGQPNTGELFF. Looking up the rest from reference TRBV7-2 and TRBJ2-2 gives the full variable domain: GAGVSQSPSNKVTEKGKDVELRCDPISGHTALYWYRQSLGQGLEFLIYFQGNSAPDKSGLPSDRFSAERTGGSVSTLTIQRTQQEDSAVYLCASSLGPGQPNTGELFFGEGSRLTVL.

This chain joins TRBV5-1 and TRBJ2-3, with TRBD1 matching over 9 bases. J lost 5 bases, V lost 3 bases, and 4 bases had no gene match. CDR1 SGHRS and CDR2 YFSETQ come from the germline V gene. CDR3 length equals 14 residues. The CDR3 region has the DNA TGCGCCAGCAGCTGGACAGGGGAAAGAGATACGCAGTATTTT. Its protein is CASSWTGERDTQYF.

This clonotype was detected ten times or more. The chain employs TRBV28 and TRBJ1-5, with 7 bases aligning to TRBD1. The CDR3 is made up of 20 amino acids. Germline trimming cut 2 bases from V and 0 bases from J; bases unmatched to any gene: 16. In germline, CDR1 is MDHEN, CDR2 SYDVKM. The CDR3 loop is CASSLRGTRGLLYSNQPQHF. The CDR3 DNA reads as TGTGCCAGCAGTTTAAGGGGGACAAGGGGGCTGTTATATAGCAATCAGCCCCAGCATTTT. Looking up the rest from reference TRBV28 and TRBJ1-5 gives the full variable domain: DVKVTQSSRYLVKRTGEKVFLECVQDMDHENMFWYRQDPGLGLRLIYFSYDVKMKEKGDIPEGYSVSREKKERFSLILESASTNQTSMYLCASSLRGTRGLLYSNQPQHFGDGTRLSIL.

This clonotype appeared a few times. The chain employs TRBV5-5 and TRBJ2-7; possibly TRBD1 for D (6 bases). Germline V lookup: CDR1 SGHKS, CDR2 YYEKEE (reference sequence). This CDR3 contains 13 residues. Trimming cost V 1 base and J 6 bases, with 11 bases left between them. The CDR3 sequence is CASSLLGAGEQYF. As DNA, the CDR3 is TGTGCCAGCAGCTTGTTGGGGGCTGGCGAGCAGTACTTC.

This clonotype was seen many times. CDR3 DNA: TGCAGCGTTGGGGGAGAACTAGCGGGGAACACAGATACGCAGTATTTT. Its translation: CSVGGELAGNTDTQYF. This chain uses TRBV29-1 with TRBJ2-3; TRBD2 agrees at 10 bases. Trimming took 4 bases from V and 2 from J; bases not matched to a gene: 9. The V gene's germline CDR1 is SQVTM and CDR2 ANQGSEA. This CDR3 has 16 amino acids.

The rearrangement joins TRBV5-1 to TRBJ2-2; a possible D gene is TRBD1 (6 bases). Germline V gene data show CDR1 as SGHRS and CDR2 as YFSETQ. Trimming took off 10 bases at V and 0 bases at J, with 16 bases between the two ends. The CDR3 extends over 15 amino acids. CDR3 in amino acids: CASMTGTPNTGELFF. In DNA, the CDR3 is TGCGCCTCCATGACCGGGACACCGAACACCGGGGAGCTGTTTTTT. The complete variable domain, with remaining parts taken from reference TRBV5-1 and TRBJ2-2, reads KAGVTQTPRYLIKTRGQQVTLSCSPISGHRSVSWYQQTPGQGLQFLFEYFSETQRNKGNFPGRFSGRQFSNSRSEMNVSTLELGDSALYLCASMTGTPNTGELFFGEGSRLTVL.

V is TRBV29-1 and J is TRBJ2-2; 7 bases line up with TRBD1. The CDR3 is 12 amino acids. Trimming took 6 bases from V and 6 from J; bases not matched to a gene: 4. In germline, CDR1 is SQVTM, CDR2 ANQGSEA. This CDR3 is CSVDRDAGELFF. The CDR3 DNA follows: TGCAGCGTAGACAGGGACGCCGGGGAGCTGTTTTTT.